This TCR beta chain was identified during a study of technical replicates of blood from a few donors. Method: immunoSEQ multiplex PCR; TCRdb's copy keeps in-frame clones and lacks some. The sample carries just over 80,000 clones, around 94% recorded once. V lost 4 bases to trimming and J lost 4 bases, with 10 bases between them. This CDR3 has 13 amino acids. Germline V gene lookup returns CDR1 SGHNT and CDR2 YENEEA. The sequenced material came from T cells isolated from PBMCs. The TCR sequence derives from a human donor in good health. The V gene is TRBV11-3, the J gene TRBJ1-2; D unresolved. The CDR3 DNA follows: TGTGCCAGCAGCTCTGGCCGGGGCTATGGCTACACCTTC. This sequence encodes CASSSGRGYGYTF.